These 6 T cell receptor beta chains were all obtained from the same sample, sequenced in a study of cytomegalovirus exposure and HLA in healthy donors. PCR primers comprised 60 Vbeta and 13 Jbeta primers. The repertoire was sequenced with immunoSEQ multiplex PCR; TCRdb's copy has only in-frame clones and lacks some. The repertoire holds hundreds of thousands of clones, with about 72% as singletons. Sequencing was carried out using PBMCs. These receptors originate from a male donor in good health and CMV-seronegative.

The chain links TRBV28 to TRBJ2-1; 10 bases are a match to TRBD2. Germline V gives CDR1 MDHEN, CDR2 SYDVKM. V lost 8 bases and J lost 5; bases outside the gene matches: 6. The CDR3 runs to 14 residues. CDR3 coding DNA: TGTGCCAGCTTGGTAGCGGGAGGCAACAATGAGCAGTTCTTC. Its translation: CASLVAGGNNEQFF.

The chain carries TRBV5-6 and TRBJ2-1, with 9 bases identical to TRBD2. From germline, CDR1 is SGHDT and CDR2 YYEEEE. Losses at the gene ends were 0 bases for V and 4 bases for J; bases not matched to a gene: 2. CDR3 size: 15 residues. This chain's CDR3 is CASSLVTSGYNEQFF. CDR3 coding DNA: TGTGCCAGCAGCTTGGTGACTAGCGGTTACAATGAGCAGTTCTTC.

The chain couples TRBV9 to TRBJ2-1, with D perhaps matching TRBD2 (5 bases). The germline V gene has CDR1 SGDLS and CDR2 YYNGEE. The CDR3 is 15 amino acids. V dropped 4 bases and J dropped 12 bases, with 23 bases sitting between them. CDR3 nucleotides: TGTGCCAGCAGCCCCCTTGGGAGCTCTACAACCGGGCAGTTCTTC. It encodes CASSPLGSSTTGQFF.

This clone was counted once. The chain is built from TRBV6-1 and TRBJ2-2; the match to TRBD2 covers 8 bases. The CDR3 consists of 15 residues. The V segment lost 6 bases and the J segment 6 bases; nucleotides outside the gene matches: 9. Per germline, CDR1 MNHNS and CDR2 SASEGT. This chain's CDR3 is CASRDTSGRSGELFF. CDR3 in DNA: TGTGCCAGCAGAGATACTAGCGGAAGATCCGGGGAGCTGTTTTTT.

This chain links TRBV14 with TRBJ1-1; tentatively, D is TRBD1 (6 bases). Looked up from germline, CDR1 is SGHDN and CDR2 is FVKESK. The CDR3 runs to 14 residues. Trimming removed 1 base from V and 2 bases from J, with 8 bases in between. The CDR3 sequence: CASSQGRGNTEAFF. DNA of the CDR3: TGTGCCAGCAGCCAAGGCAGGGGTAACACTGAAGCTTTCTTT.

The chain is built from TRBV27 and TRBJ1-5; D might be TRBD1 (5 bases). The V end was cut by 5 bases, the J end by 3 bases, with 11 bases between. CDR3 length equals 14 residues. The germline V gene encodes CDR1 MNHEY and CDR2 SMNVEV (reference sequence). DNA of the CDR3: TGTGCCAGCAGTCAGGGTGGTGACAATCAGCCCCAGCATTTT. It encodes CASSQGGDNQPQHF.